This T cell receptor beta chain was sequenced for a study of T cells after yellow fever vaccination. Study overall: Fractions of limited cellularity were prepared by means of SMART-Seq v4 Ultra Low Input. Study-wide results and limits: Although most clonotypes did not, a small share appeared in both CD4 and CD8 compartments.

TCRdb fed the 5' RACE reads into MiXCR, producing one record per CDR3 protein. Among about 400,000 distinct CDR3 sequences, under 14% were seen once, and the ten largest hold 18%. This CDR3 has 15 amino acids. Trimming took off 3 bases at V and 8 bases at J, with 16 bases between the two ends. A word on this clonotype: Its antigen is unknown.

The sequenced sample was PBMCs, obtained on the day of the first yellow fever vaccination. The sequence came from a man in his late teens or twenties who received the YFV17D yellow fever vaccine. This rearrangement joins TRBV12-3 or TRBV12-4 to TRBJ1-4; unclear D gene. The CDR3 protein is CASSFVGGGKEKLFF. CDR3 bases: TGTGCCAGCAGTTTTGTCGGCGGAGGAAAGGAAAAACTGTTTTTT.